The clone carrying this T cell receptor beta chain was found a few times. There are 14 residues in the CDR3. With 1 base clipped from V and 5 bases from J, the junction kept 5 bases outside the gene matches. From germline, CDR1 is SGHNT and CDR2 YYREEE (reference sequence). This entry comes from a study of blood T cells in healthy people across ages. A second 7 to 11 cycle PCR used barcoded and J-beta primers. Each of the cDNA molecules was tagged by a template-switch adaptor with 12 random nucleotides. TCRdb re-called the 5' RACE reads with MiXCR, one entry per CDR3 protein. The sample records 750,000 or so distinct CDR3 sequences, 20% to 25% being singletons. Peripheral blood, ten milliliters per donor, was collected. A further study also used this sample, focusing on T cells of mothers and their children. From that second work: Per child, around 2.9 million TCR beta CDR3 reads were obtained, against over 9 million per mother. TCR recombination output is shaped by thymic selection similarly in related and unrelated pairs.

The V and J genes are TRBV5-4 and TRBJ1-2; 7 bases are a match to TRBD1. The sequence derives from a boy between 10 and 17 years old in good health. The specimen was blood. CDR3 sequence: CASSLSGQTYGYTF. CDR3 in DNA: TGTGCCAGCAGCTTGTCGGGACAGACTTATGGCTACACCTTC. The complete variable domain, with remaining parts taken from reference TRBV5-4 and TRBJ1-2, reads ETGVTQSPTHLIKTRGQQVTLRCSSQSGHNTVSWYQQALGQGPQFIFQYYREEENGRGNFPPRFSGLQFPNYSSELNVNALELDDSALYLCASSLSGQTYGYTFGSGTRLTVV.